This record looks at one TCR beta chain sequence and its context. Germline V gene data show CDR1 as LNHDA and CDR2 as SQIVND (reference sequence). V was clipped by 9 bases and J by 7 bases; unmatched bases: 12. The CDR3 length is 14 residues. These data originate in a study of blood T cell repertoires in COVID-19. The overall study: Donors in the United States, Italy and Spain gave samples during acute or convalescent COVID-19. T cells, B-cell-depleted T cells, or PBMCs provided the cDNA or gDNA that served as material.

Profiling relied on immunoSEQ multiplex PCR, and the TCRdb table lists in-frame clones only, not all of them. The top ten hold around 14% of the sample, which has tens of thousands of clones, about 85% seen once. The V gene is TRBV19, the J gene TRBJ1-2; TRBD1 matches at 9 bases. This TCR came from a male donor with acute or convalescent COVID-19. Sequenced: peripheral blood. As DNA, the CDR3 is TGTGCCAGCAGGGGACAGGGTCTGTCTGGTGGCTACACCTTC. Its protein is CASRGQGLSGGYTF.